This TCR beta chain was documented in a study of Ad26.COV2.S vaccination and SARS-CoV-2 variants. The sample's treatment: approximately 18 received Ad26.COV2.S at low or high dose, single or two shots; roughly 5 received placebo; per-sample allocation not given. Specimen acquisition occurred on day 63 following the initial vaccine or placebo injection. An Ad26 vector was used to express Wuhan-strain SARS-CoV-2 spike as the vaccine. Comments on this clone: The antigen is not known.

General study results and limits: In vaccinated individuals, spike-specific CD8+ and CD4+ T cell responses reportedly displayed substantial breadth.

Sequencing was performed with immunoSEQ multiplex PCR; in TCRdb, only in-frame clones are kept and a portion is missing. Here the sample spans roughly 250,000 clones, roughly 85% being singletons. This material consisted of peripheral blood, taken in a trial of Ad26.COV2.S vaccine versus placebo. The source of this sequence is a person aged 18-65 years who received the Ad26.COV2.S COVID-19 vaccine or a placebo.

The DNA for the CDR3 is TGTGCCAGCACCCTCGGGCAGGTAAAAGGCTACACCTTC. Protein sequence: CASTLGQVKGYTF. The chain uses TRBV19 and TRBJ1-2, with no clear D. V gave up 9 bases and J gave up 8 bases, with 19 bases separating them. Germline V gene lookup returns CDR1 LNHDA and CDR2 SQIVND (reference sequence). This CDR3 is built from 13 residues.